This TCR beta chain was captured by sequencing in a study of naive and memory T cell subsets. Study findings and constraints: Over 90% of naive TCR sequences appeared only once, unlike memory subsets.

This clonotype appeared many times. Its specificity is not known. Two oligonucleotides, mixed equimolar, formed the beta constant-region primer covering TRBC1 and TRBC2. Ligation attached a single-stranded oligonucleotide with a 12-nucleotide UMI and the SP2 primer to the cDNA 3' end. The ligated cDNA underwent four PCR rounds using SP2 and nested alpha and beta constant-region primers. MiXCR was run by TCRdb on the UMI-ligation and nested PCR reads, yielding one entry per CDR3 protein. This sample has around 35,000 distinct CDR3 sequences, with roughly 15% found just once. Cells stained for CD3, CD4, CD8, CD45RA, CD27 and viability were sorted into four CD45RA/CD27 subsets. This CDR3 region has 14 residues. Unmatched junction bases numbered 12, after V lost 10 bases and J lost 3 bases. The V gene's germline CDR1 is ENHRY and CDR2 SYGVKD.

The chain has TRBV10-3 and TRBJ2-7; 7 bases match TRBD1. Sequenced sample: effector memory CD4+ T cells from blood. The subset denotes: effector memory, CD45RA- CD27-. This receptor was taken from a human donor in good health. As DNA, the CDR3 is TGTGCCAGCTCAATCCGGGACAGAAGCTACGAGCAGTACTTC. Encoded protein: CASSIRDRSYEQYF.